This T cell receptor beta chain was observed in a study of CD8+CD57+ T cells in acquired aplastic anemia (dated by TCRdb to about 2018). With respect to the entire study: A mean of 3.2 ug of DNA, ranging from roughly 0.19 to 27.4 ug, was extracted from sorted CD4+ and CD8+ cells. A CD8+CD57+ expansion meant a frequency higher than the mean frequency seen in healthy subjects. Beyond this particular receptor, the publication reports: Although twenty-nine CD8+ CDR3 sequences were shared by patients and controls, these sequences appeared highly expressed in patients and within the immunodominant clones of patients. CD8+ Simpson's diversity did not differ significantly between patients and healthy controls (P=0.060).

This clonotype has a single count. Its binding antigen is unknown. The CDR3 does not close with the conserved phenylalanine or tryptophan, likely indicating a read error. Profiling of TCR beta VDJ combinations and CDR3 sequences used genomic DNA as the template. An Illumina HiSeq 2000 was the platform used for TCR repertoire sequencing. The original methods were these. Repertoire assessment relied on Simpson's diversity index, CDR3 size and DJ length profiles, and TRBV/TRBJ rearrangement plots. Whichever DNA sequence was most abundant in the deep sequencing data was defined as the immunodominant clone. CDR3 amino acid sequences were checked for sharing between subjects and were compared against published repertoires and the VDJdb database. TCRdb applied fastp at Q25 and MiXCR to the public reads, then kept only in-frame beta chains. Rows matching on CDR3 protein sequence are summarized as one entry with the most common DNA and genes. The V and J calls here are based on TCRdb, not the publication. The sample table shows about 160,000 distinct CDR3 sequences, and roughly 48% are seen once. Of the sample, around a third falls within the top ten clones.

The CDR3 comprises 13 residues, both ends counted. Only the CDR3 part of the read is kept: 39 bases, read in frame from the first base. Trimming takes 6 bases from V and 5 bases from J, and the germline ends sit 13 bases apart. CDR1 MNHEY and CDR2 SMNVEV are derived from the germline V gene (reference sequence). Patients chosen for sequencing had shown expansion of CD8+CD57+ cells by flow cytometry. Severe acquired aplastic anemia was diagnosed in all patients according to International Study of Aplastic Anemia and Agranulocytosis and Camitta criteria. At the time blood was sampled, none of the patients had received any therapy. In the study, sorted CD4+ and CD8+ blood T cells from patients with severe aplastic anemia and from healthy subjects underwent deep sequencing of TCR repertoires. Patients were enrolled in the USA under clinicaltrials.gov protocols 00001620, 01623167, 00001397, 00071045, 00081523 and 00961064. Ficoll-Paque density gradient centrifugation was used to isolate peripheral blood mononuclear cells. Before DNA extraction, CD4+ and CD8+ T cells were sorted by FACS or by magnetic beads.

The receptor's source is a human donor with aplastic anemia. The sample was sorted CD4+, CD8+, or CD8+CD57+ T cells (not recorded which) from PBMCs. This sequence uses TRBV27 and TRBJ1-2, and TRBD1 may be the D gene, going by 5 matching bases. CDR3 reads: CASRFNRFYGYTS. The DNA sequence is as follows: TGTGCCAGCAGGTTCAACAGGTTTTATGGCTACACCTCC.